Below, 6 T cell receptor beta chains from the same sample are listed, as sequenced in a study of T cell responses to AZD1222 COVID-19 vaccine. Some clones are missing from TCRdb's copy, which holds only in-frame ones; the method was immunoSEQ multiplex PCR. The data contain roughly 55,000 clones, 70% to 90% of them singletons. The material was peripheral blood, obtained on day 0 of AZD1222 vaccination. Receptors originate from an adult in good health.

V gene TRBV15 combines with J gene TRBJ1-6; no firm D call. The germline V and J ends were trimmed by 3 bases and 9 bases, with 21 bases remaining between them. CDR1 is LNHNV and CDR2 is YYDKDF in the germline V gene (reference sequence). The CDR3 is 17 residues long. CDR3 loop: CATSSGGQKGLVSPLHF. The CDR3 bases are TGTGCCACCAGCAGCGGAGGGCAGAAGGGATTAGTTTCACCCCTCCACTTT.

The chain is built from TRBV19 and TRBJ1-1, with D tentatively TRBD1 (6 bases). This CDR3 region has 14 residues. The germline gives CDR1 LNHDA, CDR2 SQIVND (reference sequence). V was trimmed by 3 bases and J by 8 bases, leaving 16 bases between them. CDR3 sequence reads: CASSILPGVAEAFF. DNA for the CDR3: TGTGCCAGTAGTATCTTACCAGGGGTGGCCGAAGCTTTCTTT. Using reference TRBV19 and TRBJ1-1 for the parts outside the CDR3, the full variable domain is DGGITQSPKYLFRKEGQNVTLSCEQNLNHDAMYWYRQDPGQGLRLIYYSQIVNDFQKGDIAEGYSVSREKKESFPLTVTSAQKNPTAFYLCASSILPGVAEAFFGQGTRLTVV.

The chain carries TRBV4-1 and TRBJ2-1; TRBD2 aligns across 8 bases. V shed 0 bases, J shed 7 bases, and the junction held 11 bases outside the gene matches. The CDR3 is 17 amino acids. CDR1 is MGHRA, CDR2 YSYEKL, per germline. The CDR3 is CASSQERVAGRRNEQFF. DNA for the CDR3: TGCGCCAGCAGCCAAGAGAGGGTAGCGGGGAGGAGGAATGAGCAGTTCTTC.

The chain recombines TRBV5-1 with TRBJ2-1, with TRBD2 matching over 8 bases. Germline trimming cut 4 bases from V and 5 bases from J; bases unmatched to any gene: 8. Germline CDR1 is SGHRS and CDR2 is YFSETQ. The CDR3 length is 15 residues. The CDR3 here is CASSRPGTRDNEQFF. The CDR3 DNA reads TGCGCCAGCAGCCGGCCCGGGACTAGGGACAATGAGCAGTTCTTC.

The CDR3 DNA reads TGTGCCAGCAGCCCGAGGGCTACCGTTTGGGGCTACACCTTC. This gives the protein CASSPRATVWGYTF. The rearrangement joins TRBV28 to TRBJ1-2; D gene ambiguous. This CDR3 has 14 amino acids. Germline V gene sequence: CDR1 MDHEN, CDR2 SYDVKM. V was cut by 6 bases and J by 8 bases, with 19 bases left in between.

The chain has TRBV30 and TRBJ2-7; 11 nucleotides match TRBD1. The J segment lost 3 bases and the V segment lost 4 bases, leaving 2 bases of the junction unmatched. The germline V gene has CDR1 GTSNPN and CDR2 SVGIG (reference sequence). The CDR3 runs 13 residues. CDR3 nucleotides: TGTGCCTGGACCGGGACAGGGGGCTACGAGCAGTACTTC. Its protein product is CAWTGTGGYEQYF.